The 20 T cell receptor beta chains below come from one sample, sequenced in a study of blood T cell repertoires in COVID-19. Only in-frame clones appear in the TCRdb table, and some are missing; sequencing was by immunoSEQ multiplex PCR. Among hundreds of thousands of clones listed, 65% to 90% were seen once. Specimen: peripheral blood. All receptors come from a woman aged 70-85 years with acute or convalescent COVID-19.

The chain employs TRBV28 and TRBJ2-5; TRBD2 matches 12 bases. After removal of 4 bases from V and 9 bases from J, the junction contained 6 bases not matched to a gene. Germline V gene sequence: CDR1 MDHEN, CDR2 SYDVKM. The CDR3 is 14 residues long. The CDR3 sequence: CASSSTSGGLAQYF. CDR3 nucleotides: TGTGCCAGCAGTTCGACTAGCGGGGGTCTGGCCCAGTACTTC. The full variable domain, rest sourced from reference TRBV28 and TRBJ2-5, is DVKVTQSSRYLVKRTGEKVFLECVQDMDHENMFWYRQDPGLGLRLIYFSYDVKMKEKGDIPEGYSVSREKKERFSLILESASTNQTSMYLCASSSTSGGLAQYFGPGTRLLVL.

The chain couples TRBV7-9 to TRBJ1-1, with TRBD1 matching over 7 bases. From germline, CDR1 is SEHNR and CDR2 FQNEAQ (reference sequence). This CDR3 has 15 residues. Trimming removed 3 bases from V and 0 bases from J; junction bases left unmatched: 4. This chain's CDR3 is CASSFPGTVNTEAFF. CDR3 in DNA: TGTGCCAGCAGCTTTCCCGGGACAGTGAACACTGAAGCTTTCTTT.

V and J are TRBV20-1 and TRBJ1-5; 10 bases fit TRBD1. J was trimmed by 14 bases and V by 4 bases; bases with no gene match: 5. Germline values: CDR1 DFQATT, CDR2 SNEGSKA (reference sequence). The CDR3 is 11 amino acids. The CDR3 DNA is TGCAGTGCTACATCGGACAGGGGGGAGCATTTT. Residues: CSATSDRGEHF.

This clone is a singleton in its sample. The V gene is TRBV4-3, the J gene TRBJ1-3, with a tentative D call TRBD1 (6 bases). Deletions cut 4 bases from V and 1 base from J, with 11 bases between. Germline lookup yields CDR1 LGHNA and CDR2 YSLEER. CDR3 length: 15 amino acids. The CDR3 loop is CASSRNRESGNTIYF. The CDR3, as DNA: TGCGCCAGCAGCCGGAACAGGGAGTCTGGAAACACCATATATTTT.

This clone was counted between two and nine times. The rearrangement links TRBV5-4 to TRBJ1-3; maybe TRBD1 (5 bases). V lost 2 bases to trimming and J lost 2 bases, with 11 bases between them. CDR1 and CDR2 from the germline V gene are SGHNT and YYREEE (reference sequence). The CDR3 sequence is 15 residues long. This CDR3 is CASSFGGIAGNTIYF. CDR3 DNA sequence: TGTGCCAGCAGCTTCGGGGGAATAGCTGGAAACACCATATATTTT.

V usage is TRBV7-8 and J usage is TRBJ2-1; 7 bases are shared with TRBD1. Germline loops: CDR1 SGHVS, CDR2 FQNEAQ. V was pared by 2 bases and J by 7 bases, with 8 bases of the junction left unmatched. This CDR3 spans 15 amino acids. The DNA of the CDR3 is TGTGCCAGCAGCTTAAGTACGGGACAGTCAAATGAGCAGTTCTTC. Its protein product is CASSLSTGQSNEQFF. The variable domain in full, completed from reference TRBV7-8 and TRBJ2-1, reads GAGVSQSPRYKVAKRGQDVALRCDPISGHVSLFWYQQALGQGPEFLTYFQNEAQLDKSGLPSDRFFAERPEGSVSTLKIQRTQQEDSAVYLCASSLSTGQSNEQFFGPGTRLTVL.

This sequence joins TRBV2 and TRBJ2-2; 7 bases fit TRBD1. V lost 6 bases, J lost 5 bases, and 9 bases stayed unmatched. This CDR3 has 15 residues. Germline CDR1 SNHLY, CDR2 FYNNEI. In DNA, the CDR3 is TGTGCCAGCAGAATTGAGGGGGCGGGTACCGGGGAGCTGTTTTTT. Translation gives CASRIEGAGTGELFF.

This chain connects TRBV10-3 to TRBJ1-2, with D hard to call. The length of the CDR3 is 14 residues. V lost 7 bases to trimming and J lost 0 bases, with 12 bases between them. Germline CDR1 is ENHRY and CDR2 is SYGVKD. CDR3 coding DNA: TGTGCCATCACCTCCGACTCGACTAACTATGGCTACACCTTC. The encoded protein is CAITSDSTNYGYTF.

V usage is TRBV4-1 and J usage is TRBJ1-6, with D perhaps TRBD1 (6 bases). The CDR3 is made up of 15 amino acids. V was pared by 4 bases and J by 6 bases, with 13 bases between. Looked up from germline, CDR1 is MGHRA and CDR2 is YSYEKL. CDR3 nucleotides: TGCGCCAGCAGCCGCCGACAGGAGATTAATTCACCCCTCCACTTT. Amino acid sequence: CASSRRQEINSPLHF.

The CDR3 DNA sequence: TGTGCCAGCAGTTACTCGGGCGGGTCCGGGGAGCTGTTTTTT. This sequence encodes CASSYSGGSGELFF. V usage is TRBV6-2 or TRBV6-3 and J usage is TRBJ2-2; D may be TRBD2 (5 bases). The V end was cut by 0 bases, the J end by 6 bases, with 8 bases between. Germline values: CDR1 MNHEY, CDR2 SVGEGT. There are 14 residues in the CDR3.

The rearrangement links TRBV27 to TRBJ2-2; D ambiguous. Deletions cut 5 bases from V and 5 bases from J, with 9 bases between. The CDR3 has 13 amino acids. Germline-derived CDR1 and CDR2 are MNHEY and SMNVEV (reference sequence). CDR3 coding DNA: TGTGCCAGCAGTCTAAGTAAAACCGGGGAGCTGTTTTTT. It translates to CASSLSKTGELFF.

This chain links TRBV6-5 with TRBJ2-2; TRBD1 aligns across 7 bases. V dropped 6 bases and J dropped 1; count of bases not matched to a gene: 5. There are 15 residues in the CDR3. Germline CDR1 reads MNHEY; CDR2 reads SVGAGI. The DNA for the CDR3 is TGTGCCAGCAGAAGACAGGGCTTGAACACCGGGGAGCTGTTTTTT. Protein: CASRRQGLNTGELFF.

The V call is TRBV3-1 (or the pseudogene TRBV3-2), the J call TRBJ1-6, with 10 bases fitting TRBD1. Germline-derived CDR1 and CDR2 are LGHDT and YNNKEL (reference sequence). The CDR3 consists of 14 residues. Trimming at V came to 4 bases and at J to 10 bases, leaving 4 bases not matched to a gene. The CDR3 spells CASSLTGGGSPLHF. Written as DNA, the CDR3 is TGTGCCAGCAGCCTGACAGGGGGCGGGTCACCCCTCCACTTT.

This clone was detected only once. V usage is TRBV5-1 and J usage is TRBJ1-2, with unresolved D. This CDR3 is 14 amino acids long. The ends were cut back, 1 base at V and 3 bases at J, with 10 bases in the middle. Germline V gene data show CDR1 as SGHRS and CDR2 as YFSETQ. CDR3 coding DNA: TGCGCCAGCAGCTTGACCGCGGGGTACTATGGCTACACCTTC. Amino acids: CASSLTAGYYGYTF.

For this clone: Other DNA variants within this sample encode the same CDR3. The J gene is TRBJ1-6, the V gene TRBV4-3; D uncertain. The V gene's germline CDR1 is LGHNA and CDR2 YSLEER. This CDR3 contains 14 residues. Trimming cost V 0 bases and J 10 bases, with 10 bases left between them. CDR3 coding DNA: TGCGCCAGCAGCCAAGATCTCGGGGTATCACCCCTCCACTTT. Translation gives CASSQDLGVSPLHF.

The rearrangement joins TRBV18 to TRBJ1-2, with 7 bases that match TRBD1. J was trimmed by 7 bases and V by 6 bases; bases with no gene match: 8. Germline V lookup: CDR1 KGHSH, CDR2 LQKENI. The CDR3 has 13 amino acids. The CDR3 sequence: CASSLEAGGGYTF. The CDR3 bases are TGTGCCAGCTCCCTCGAGGCAGGGGGTGGCTACACCTTC. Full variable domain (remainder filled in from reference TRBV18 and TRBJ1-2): NAGVMQNPRHLVRRRGQEARLRCSPMKGHSHVYWYRQLPEEGLKFMVYLQKENIIDESGMPKERFSAEFPKEGPSILRIQQVVRGDSAAYFCASSLEAGGGYTFGSGTRLTVV.

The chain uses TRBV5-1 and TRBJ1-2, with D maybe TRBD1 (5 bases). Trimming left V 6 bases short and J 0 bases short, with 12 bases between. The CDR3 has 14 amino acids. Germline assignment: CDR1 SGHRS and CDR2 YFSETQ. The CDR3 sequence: CASTREGANYGYTF. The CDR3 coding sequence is TGCGCCAGCACCAGGGAGGGAGCTAACTATGGCTACACCTTC.

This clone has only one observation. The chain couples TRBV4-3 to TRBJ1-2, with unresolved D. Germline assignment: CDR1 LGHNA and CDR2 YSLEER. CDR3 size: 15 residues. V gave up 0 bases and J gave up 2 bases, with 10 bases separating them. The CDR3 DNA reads TGCGCCAGCAGCCAAGACCGTTTGCGAAACTATGGCTACACCTTC. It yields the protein CASSQDRLRNYGYTF.

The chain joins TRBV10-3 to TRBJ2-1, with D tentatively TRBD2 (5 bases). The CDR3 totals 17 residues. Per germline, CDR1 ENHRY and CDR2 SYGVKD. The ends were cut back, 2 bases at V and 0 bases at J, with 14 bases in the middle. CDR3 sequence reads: CAISEPDLAVSYNEQFF. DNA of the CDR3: TGTGCCATCAGTGAGCCAGACCTAGCCGTCTCCTACAATGAGCAGTTCTTC.

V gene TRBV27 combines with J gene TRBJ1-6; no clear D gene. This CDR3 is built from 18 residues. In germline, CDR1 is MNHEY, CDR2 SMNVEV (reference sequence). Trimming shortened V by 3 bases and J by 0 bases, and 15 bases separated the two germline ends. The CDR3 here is CASSFEYSSGSYNSPLHF. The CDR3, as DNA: TGTGCCAGCAGTTTTGAGTATTCCTCAGGCTCCTATAATTCACCCCTCCACTTT.